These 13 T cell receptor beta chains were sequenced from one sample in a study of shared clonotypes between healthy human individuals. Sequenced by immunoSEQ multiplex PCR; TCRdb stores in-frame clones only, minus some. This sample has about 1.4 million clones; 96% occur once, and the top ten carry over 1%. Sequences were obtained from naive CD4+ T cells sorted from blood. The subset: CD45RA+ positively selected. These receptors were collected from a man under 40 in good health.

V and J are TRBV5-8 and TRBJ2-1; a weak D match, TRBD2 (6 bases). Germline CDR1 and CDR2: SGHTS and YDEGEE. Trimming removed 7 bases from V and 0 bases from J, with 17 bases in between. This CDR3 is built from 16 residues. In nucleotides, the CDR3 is TGTGCCAGCTCCGCCGGGACTGTCGGCTCCTACAATGAGCAGTTCTTC. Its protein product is CASSAGTVGSYNEQFF.

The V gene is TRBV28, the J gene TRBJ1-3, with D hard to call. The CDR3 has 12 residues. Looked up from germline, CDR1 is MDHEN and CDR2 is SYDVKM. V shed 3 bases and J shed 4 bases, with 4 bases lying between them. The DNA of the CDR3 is TGTGCCAGCAGTTTCGGAGGAAACACCATATATTTT. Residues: CASSFGGNTIYF.

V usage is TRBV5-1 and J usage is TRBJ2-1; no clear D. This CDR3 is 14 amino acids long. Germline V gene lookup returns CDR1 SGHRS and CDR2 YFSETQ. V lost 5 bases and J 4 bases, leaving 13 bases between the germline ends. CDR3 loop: CASSPQVSYNEQFF. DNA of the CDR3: TGCGCCAGCAGTCCCCAGGTCAGTTACAATGAGCAGTTCTTC.

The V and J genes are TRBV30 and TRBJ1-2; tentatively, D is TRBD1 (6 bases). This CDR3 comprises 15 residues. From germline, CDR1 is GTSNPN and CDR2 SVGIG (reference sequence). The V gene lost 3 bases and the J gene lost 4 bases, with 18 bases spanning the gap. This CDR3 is CAWSPRGRGGYGYTF. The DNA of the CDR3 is TGTGCCTGGAGCCCCAGGGGTCGAGGGGGCTATGGCTACACCTTC.

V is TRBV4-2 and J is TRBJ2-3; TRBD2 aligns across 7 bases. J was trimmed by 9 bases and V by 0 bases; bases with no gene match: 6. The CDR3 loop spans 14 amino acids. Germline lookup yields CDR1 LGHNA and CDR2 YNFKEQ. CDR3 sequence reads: CASSQDRGDKTQYF. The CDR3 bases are TGTGCCAGCAGCCAAGATCGGGGGGATAAGACGCAGTATTTT.

The CDR3 sequence is CASSTGQETYNEQFF. The CDR3 DNA is TGTGCCAGCAGCACAGGACAGGAGACTTACAATGAGCAGTTCTTC. The chain uses TRBV7-8 and TRBJ2-1; 7 nucleotides match TRBD1. Germline V gene sequence: CDR1 SGHVS, CDR2 FQNEAQ. The CDR3 loop spans 15 amino acids. V shed 5 bases, J shed 4 bases, and the junction held 8 bases outside the gene matches. The full variable domain, its missing parts supplied by reference TRBV7-8 and TRBJ2-1, is GAGVSQSPRYKVAKRGQDVALRCDPISGHVSLFWYQQALGQGPEFLTYFQNEAQLDKSGLPSDRFFAERPEGSVSTLKIQRTQQEDSAVYLCASSTGQETYNEQFFGPGTRLTVL.

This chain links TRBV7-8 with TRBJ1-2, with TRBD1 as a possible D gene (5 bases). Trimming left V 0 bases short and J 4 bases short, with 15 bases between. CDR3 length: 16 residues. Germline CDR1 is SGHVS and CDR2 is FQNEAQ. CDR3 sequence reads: CASSLALRGDFYGYTF. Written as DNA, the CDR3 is TGTGCCAGCAGCTTAGCCTTGCGAGGGGACTTCTATGGCTACACCTTC.

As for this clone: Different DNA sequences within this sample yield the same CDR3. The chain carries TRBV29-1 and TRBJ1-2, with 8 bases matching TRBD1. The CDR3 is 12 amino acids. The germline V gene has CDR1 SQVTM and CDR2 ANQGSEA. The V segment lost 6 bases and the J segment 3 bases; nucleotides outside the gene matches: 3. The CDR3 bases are TGCAGCGTGGTGGACAGGGACTATGGCTACACCTTC. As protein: CSVVDRDYGYTF.

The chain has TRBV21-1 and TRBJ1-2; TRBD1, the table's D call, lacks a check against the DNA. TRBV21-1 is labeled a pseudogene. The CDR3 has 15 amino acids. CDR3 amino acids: CAISGTGVLSYGYTF. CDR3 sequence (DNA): TGTGCCATCTCCGGGACAGGGGTCCTAAGCTATGGCTACACCTTC.

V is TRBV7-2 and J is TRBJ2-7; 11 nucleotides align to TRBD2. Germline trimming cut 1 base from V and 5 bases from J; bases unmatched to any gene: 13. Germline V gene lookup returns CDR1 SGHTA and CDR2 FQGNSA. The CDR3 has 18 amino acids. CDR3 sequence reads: CASSLVGLAGGPGHEQYF. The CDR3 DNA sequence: TGTGCCAGCAGCTTAGTTGGTTTAGCGGGAGGGCCAGGTCACGAGCAGTACTTC.

This CDR3 is CASSPSPGGRFYEQYF. In DNA form, the CDR3 reads TGTGCCAGCTCACCATCTCCGGGAGGACGATTCTACGAGCAGTACTTC. The chain joins TRBV18 to TRBJ2-7; 7 bases map to TRBD2. The germline CDR1 and CDR2 sequences are KGHSH and LQKENI. Trimming cost V 2 bases and J 3 bases; bases outside gene matches: 10. The CDR3 totals 16 residues.

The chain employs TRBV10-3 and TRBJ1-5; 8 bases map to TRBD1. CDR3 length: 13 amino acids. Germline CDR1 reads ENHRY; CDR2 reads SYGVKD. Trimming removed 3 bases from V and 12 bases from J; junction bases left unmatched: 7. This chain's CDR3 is CAISEPGGGSQHF. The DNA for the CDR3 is TGTGCCATCAGTGAACCAGGGGGCGGAAGCCAGCATTTT.

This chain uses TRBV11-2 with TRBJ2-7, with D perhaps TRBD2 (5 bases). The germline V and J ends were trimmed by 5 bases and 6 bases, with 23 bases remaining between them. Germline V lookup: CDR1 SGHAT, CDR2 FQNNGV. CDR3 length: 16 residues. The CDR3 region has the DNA TGTGCCAGCAGCCCCCCCCTAGTAACGCGGGTCTTCGAGCAGTACTTC. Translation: CASSPPLVTRVFEQYF.